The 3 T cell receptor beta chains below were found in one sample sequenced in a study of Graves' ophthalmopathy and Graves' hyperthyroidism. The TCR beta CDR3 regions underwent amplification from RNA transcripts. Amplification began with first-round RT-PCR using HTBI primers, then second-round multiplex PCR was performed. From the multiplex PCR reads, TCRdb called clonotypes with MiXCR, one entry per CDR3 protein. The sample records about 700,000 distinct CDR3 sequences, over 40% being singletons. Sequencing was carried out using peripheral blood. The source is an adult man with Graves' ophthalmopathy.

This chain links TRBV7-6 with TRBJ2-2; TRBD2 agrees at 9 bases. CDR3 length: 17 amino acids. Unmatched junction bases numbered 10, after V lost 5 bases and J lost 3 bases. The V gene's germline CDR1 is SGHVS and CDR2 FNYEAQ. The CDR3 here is CASSRWVSSGDTGELFF. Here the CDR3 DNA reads TGTGCCAGCAGCCGGTGGGTGTCTAGCGGGGACACCGGGGAGCTGTTTTTT.

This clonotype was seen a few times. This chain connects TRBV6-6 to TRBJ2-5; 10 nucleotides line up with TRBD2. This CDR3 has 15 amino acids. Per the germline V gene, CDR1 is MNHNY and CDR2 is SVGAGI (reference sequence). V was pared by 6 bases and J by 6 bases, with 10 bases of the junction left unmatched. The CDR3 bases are TGTGCCAGCAGCAACATCCTAGCGGGAGCAAAGACCCAGTACTTC. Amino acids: CASSNILAGAKTQYF.

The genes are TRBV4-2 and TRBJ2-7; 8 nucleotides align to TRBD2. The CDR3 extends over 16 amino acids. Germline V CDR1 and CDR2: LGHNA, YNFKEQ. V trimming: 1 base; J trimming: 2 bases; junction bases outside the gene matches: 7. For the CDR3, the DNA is TGTGCCAGCAGCCAAGGTGGAGCGGGAGAACCCTACGAGCAGTACTTC. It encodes CASSQGGAGEPYEQYF.